One sample yielded the 30 T cell receptor beta chains listed below, sequenced in a study of T cell responses to AZD1222 COVID-19 vaccine. Using immunoSEQ multiplex PCR, the repertoire was profiled, and TCRdb retains in-frame clones only, with some absent. The table shows about 120,000 clones, with approximately 87% occurring only once. Specimen: peripheral blood, collected on day 0 of AZD1222 vaccination. Receptor source: an adult in good health.

This chain links TRBV29-1 with TRBJ1-1; no firm D call. V dropped 4 bases and J dropped 5 bases, with 11 bases sitting between them. Germline V lookup: CDR1 SQVTM, CDR2 ANQGSEA. There are 12 residues in the CDR3. The CDR3 sequence is CSVARGGTEAFF. The CDR3 nucleotides read TGCAGCGTTGCTCGGGGAGGGACTGAAGCTTTCTTT.

V gene TRBV18 combines with J gene TRBJ1-1; D not certain. Germline CDR1 reads KGHSH; CDR2 reads LQKENI. The ends were cut back, 5 bases at V and 1 base at J, with 8 bases in the middle. The CDR3 runs 13 residues. CDR3 sequence (DNA): TGTGCCAGCTCAGCGGGCTCGAACACTGAAGCTTTCTTT. Its translation: CASSAGSNTEAFF.

The chain carries TRBV7-3 and TRBJ2-1, with no clear D. Germline CDR1 and CDR2: SGHTA and FQGTGA. The V gene lost 0 bases and the J gene lost 0 bases, with 9 bases spanning the gap. The CDR3 is 16 residues long. The CDR3 spells CASSLTGRSSYNEQFF. The CDR3 DNA is TGTGCCAGCAGCTTAACCGGCAGGAGCTCCTACAATGAGCAGTTCTTC.

The chain uses TRBV2 and TRBJ2-2; maybe TRBD2 (6 bases). V was pared by 1 base and J by 5 bases, with 11 bases between. The CDR3 covers 15 residues. The germline V gene has CDR1 SNHLY and CDR2 FYNNEI. This CDR3 is CASSEEGRRTGELFF. The CDR3, as DNA: TGTGCCAGCAGTGAAGAGGGGAGGCGAACCGGGGAGCTGTTTTTT.

The chain carries TRBV19 and TRBJ1-4; TRBD1 matches at 11 bases. Germline lookup yields CDR1 LNHDA and CDR2 SQIVND (reference sequence). V was pared by 3 bases and J by 13 bases, with 7 bases of the junction left unmatched. CDR3 length: 14 amino acids. The CDR3 DNA is TGTGCCAGTAGTATGGACAGGGGGCGGACGAGACTGTTTTTT. Protein product: CASSMDRGRTRLFF.

The rearrangement uses TRBV9 and TRBJ1-4, with TRBD1 matching over 9 bases. The CDR3 loop spans 16 amino acids. Germline lookup yields CDR1 SGDLS and CDR2 YYNGEE. V gave up 4 bases and J gave up 8 bases; unmatched junction bases: 12. CDR3 bases: TGTGCCAGCAGCCAAAGCGGGACAGGGCCGGGCGAAAAACTGTTTTTT. It translates to CASSQSGTGPGEKLFF.

The CDR3 DNA is TGTGCCAGCAGCTTAGCTGGGGGAGGAAGGGGGACCCAGTACTTC. This gives the protein CASSLAGGGRGTQYF. The V call is TRBV7-8, the J call TRBJ2-5; possible D gene TRBD2, 6 bases. The germline V gene encodes CDR1 SGHVS and CDR2 FQNEAQ. V lost 0 bases to trimming and J lost 7 bases, with 15 bases between them. This CDR3 contains 15 residues.

The J gene is TRBJ2-7, the V gene TRBV3-1 (or the pseudogene TRBV3-2); D possibly uses TRBD1 or TRBD2 (5 bases each). The CDR3 spans 13 residues. The V end was cut by 11 bases, the J end by 1 base, with 15 bases between. Germline CDR1 LGHDT, CDR2 YNNKEL (reference sequence). CDR3: CAPGARKSYEQYF. The CDR3 nucleotides read TGTGCCCCCGGGGCTCGCAAATCCTACGAGCAGTACTTC.

The chain joins TRBV28 to TRBJ2-2, with TRBD1 matching over 9 bases. This CDR3 comprises 13 residues. The trim removed 8 bases at V and 6 bases at J, leaving 4 bases unmatched. The germline V gene encodes CDR1 MDHEN and CDR2 SYDVKM. The CDR3: CASFRDRAGELFF. DNA for the CDR3: TGTGCCAGCTTTAGGGACAGGGCCGGGGAGCTGTTTTTT. Looking up the rest from reference TRBV28 and TRBJ2-2 gives the full variable domain: DVKVTQSSRYLVKRTGEKVFLECVQDMDHENMFWYRQDPGLGLRLIYFSYDVKMKEKGDIPEGYSVSREKKERFSLILESASTNQTSMYLCASFRDRAGELFFGEGSRLTVL.

The chain links TRBV6-5 to TRBJ2-7; D is ambiguous. The V and J ends lost 8 bases and 3 bases respectively, with 20 bases between them. Germline lookup yields CDR1 MNHEY and CDR2 SVGAGI. The CDR3 is 15 amino acids. CDR3 coding DNA: TGTGCCAGCGCCTATGAGTCTTACCCCAACTACGAGCAGTACTTC. This codes for CASAYESYPNYEQYF.

Worth noting for this clone: In this CDR3 the conserved last residue, phenylalanine or tryptophan, is missing, so a read error is likely. The DNA is omitted, as the CDR3 cannot be located on it reliably, and the CDR3 follows TCRdb's listing. The chain combines TRBV5-8 with TRBJ2-3; TRBD1 is the table's D call and was not checked against the DNA. The germline V gene encodes CDR1 SGHTS and CDR2 YDEGEE. The CDR3 adds up to 15 amino acids, both ends counted. The CDR3 is CASSYKEDRLLYGGI.

This clone was recorded a few times. This chain links TRBV28 with TRBJ1-6, with 7 bases matching TRBD1. Losses at the gene ends were 4 bases for V and 8 bases for J; bases not matched to a gene: 8. CDR1 MDHEN and CDR2 SYDVKM come from the germline V gene. The CDR3 has 15 amino acids. CDR3 DNA: TGTGCCAGCAGTTCCATGGACAGGTTGGATTCACCCCTCCACTTT. Translated: CASSSMDRLDSPLHF.

V usage is TRBV5-4 and J usage is TRBJ2-7; D not certain. Trimming left V 0 bases short and J 7 bases short, with 17 bases between. The germline V gene encodes CDR1 SGHNT and CDR2 YYREEE (reference sequence). The CDR3 consists of 15 residues. The CDR3 reads CASSLARGPTREQYF. The DNA of the CDR3 is TGTGCCAGCAGCTTGGCGAGAGGCCCCACCAGGGAGCAGTACTTC.

This rearrangement joins TRBV29-1 to TRBJ2-7, with TRBD1 as a possible D gene (5 bases). This CDR3 is built from 12 residues. Germline CDR1 reads SQVTM; CDR2 reads ANQGSEA. Trimming removed 7 bases at V and 3 bases at J, with 13 bases between. The CDR3 protein is CSALSGLYEQYF. Here the CDR3 DNA reads TGCAGCGCCCTTTCAGGGCTCTACGAGCAGTACTTC.

V and J are TRBV2 and TRBJ2-2, with 8 nucleotides matching TRBD1. In germline, CDR1 is SNHLY, CDR2 FYNNEI. J was trimmed by 6 bases and V by 8 bases; bases with no gene match: 8. This CDR3 is built from 14 residues. The CDR3 reads CASHKGQGPGELFF. In DNA, the CDR3 is TGTGCCAGCCATAAAGGACAGGGACCCGGGGAGCTGTTTTTT.

The rearrangement joins TRBV18 to TRBJ2-1; D is uncertain. CDR1 and CDR2 (germline): KGHSH, LQKENI. The V gene lost 6 bases and the J gene lost 4 bases, with 19 bases spanning the gap. This CDR3 region has 16 residues. CDR3 loop: CASSPIGGAAYNEQFF. DNA for the CDR3: TGTGCCAGCTCCCCGATAGGCGGTGCTGCATACAATGAGCAGTTCTTC.

The rearrangement joins TRBV7-2 to TRBJ2-3; TRBD2 aligns across 7 bases. The CDR3 length is 16 residues. In germline, CDR1 is SGHTA, CDR2 FQGNSA. V was clipped by 5 bases and J by 7 bases; unmatched bases: 15. The CDR3 loop is CASSPSGVVSMNTQYF. DNA of the CDR3: TGTGCCAGCAGCCCTAGCGGAGTGGTCTCCATGAATACGCAGTATTTT.

The chain carries TRBV9 and TRBJ2-1; D is perhaps TRBD1 (6 bases). The CDR3 is 15 amino acids. V shed 2 bases and J shed 8 bases, with 17 bases lying between them. Per the germline V gene, CDR1 is SGDLS and CDR2 is YYNGEE. The CDR3 loop reads CASSVLVQGRDEQFF. The CDR3, as DNA: TGTGCCAGCAGCGTCCTGGTACAGGGAAGGGATGAGCAGTTCTTC.

The chain uses TRBV11-1 and TRBJ1-6, with 8 bases matching TRBD1. The V gene's germline CDR1 is SGHAT and CDR2 FQDESV (reference sequence). The CDR3 runs to 16 residues. The ends lost 5 bases at V and 4 bases at J; junction bases unmatched: 7. The CDR3 reads CASSAGQGAYNSPLHF. In nucleotides, the CDR3 is TGTGCCAGCAGCGCCGGACAGGGTGCTTATAATTCACCCCTCCACTTT.

This chain connects TRBV28 to TRBJ1-1; no firm D call. The CDR3 extends over 15 amino acids. CDR1 and CDR2 (germline): MDHEN, SYDVKM. V shed 3 bases and J shed 0 bases, with 11 bases lying between them. CDR3 region: CASSLDLLLNTEAFF. The CDR3 nucleotides read TGTGCCAGCAGTTTGGACCTCCTCCTGAACACTGAAGCTTTCTTT.

The rearrangement joins TRBV3-1 (or the pseudogene TRBV3-2) to TRBJ2-7, with D perhaps matching TRBD1 or TRBD2 (5 bases each). Between the trimmed V and J ends, which lost 4 bases and 0 bases, there was a span of 7 bases. There are 13 residues in the CDR3. CDR1 and CDR2 from the germline V gene are LGHDT and YNNKEL (reference sequence). The CDR3 reads CASSRGISYEQYF. The CDR3 region has the DNA TGTGCCAGCAGCCGGGGGATCTCCTACGAGCAGTACTTC.

CDR3 loop: CASSLRPGTSGRGTGELFF. The DNA for the CDR3 is TGTGCCAGCAGCCTCCGTCCCGGGACTAGCGGGAGGGGCACCGGGGAGCTGTTTTTT. The V call is TRBV9, the J call TRBJ2-2; 16 bases agree with TRBD2. This CDR3 region has 19 residues. The ends lost 4 bases at V and 4 bases at J; junction bases unmatched: 10. The germline gives CDR1 SGDLS, CDR2 YYNGEE.

The genes are TRBV3-1 (or the pseudogene TRBV3-2) and TRBJ1-6; D unresolved. V was clipped by 3 bases and J by 7 bases, with 10 bases between them. CDR3 size: 14 residues. From germline, CDR1 is LGHDT and CDR2 YNNKEL (reference sequence). In DNA, the CDR3 is TGTGCCAGCAGCCACGGGGTTGGGAATTCACCCCTCCACTTT. As protein: CASSHGVGNSPLHF.

The chain couples TRBV6-6 to TRBJ1-5; D remains unclear. CDR3 length: 14 residues. Germline loops: CDR1 MNHNY, CDR2 SVGAGI (reference sequence). V was clipped by 3 bases and J by 7 bases, with 13 bases between them. The CDR3 loop reads CASSYSGEFQPQHF. The CDR3 DNA sequence: TGTGCCAGCAGTTATTCTGGGGAGTTCCAGCCCCAGCATTTT.

The chain carries TRBV18 and TRBJ2-5; 9 bases are shared with TRBD1. Trimming cost V 4 bases and J 1 base; bases outside gene matches: 10. Looked up from germline, CDR1 is KGHSH and CDR2 is LQKENI. The CDR3 loop spans 17 amino acids. DNA of the CDR3: TGTGCCAGCTCACTTCTGACAGGGGGAGAATCCCAAGAGACCCAGTACTTC. Translating gives CASSLLTGGESQETQYF. Variable domain in full (rest from reference TRBV18 and TRBJ2-5): NAGVMQNPRHLVRRRGQEARLRCSPMKGHSHVYWYRQLPEEGLKFMVYLQKENIIDESGMPKERFSAEFPKEGPSILRIQQVVRGDSAAYFCASSLLTGGESQETQYFGPGTRLLVL.

The rearrangement uses TRBV6-2 or TRBV6-3 and TRBJ2-6; D is uncertain. The germline V gene has CDR1 MNHEY and CDR2 SVGEGT. The CDR3 is 15 amino acids. V shed 2 bases and J shed 2 bases, with 7 bases lying between them. CDR3 residues: CASSYTGAGANVLTF. CDR3 bases: TGTGCCAGCAGTTACACCGGAGCTGGGGCCAACGTCCTGACTTTC.

Remarks on this clone: The same CDR3 also results from other DNA sequences found in this sample. This chain uses TRBV28 with TRBJ2-7; D is ambiguous. Per the germline V gene, CDR1 is MDHEN and CDR2 is SYDVKM. The V end lost 4 bases, the J end lost 4 bases, and 8 bases lay between the germline ends. CDR3 size: 12 residues. CDR3: CASSSQVYEQYF. In DNA, the CDR3 is TGTGCCAGCAGTTCTCAAGTGTACGAGCAGTACTTC.

This sequence joins TRBV5-6 and TRBJ1-1; TRBD1 might be the D (6 bases). The germline V and J ends were trimmed by 6 bases and 0 bases, with 12 bases remaining between them. The CDR3 is made up of 14 amino acids. CDR1 and CDR2 from the germline V gene are SGHDT and YYEEEE. CDR3 sequence (DNA): TGTGCCAGCATTGTGACAGGAATGAACACTGAAGCTTTCTTT. Its protein product is CASIVTGMNTEAFF.

The gene calls are TRBV7-2 and TRBJ2-5; a weak D match, TRBD1 (6 bases). Germline CDR1 SGHTA, CDR2 FQGNSA. V gave up 3 bases and J gave up 2 bases, with 13 bases separating them. This CDR3 has 15 amino acids. CDR3 residues: CASSFGNRVQETQYF. In nucleotides, the CDR3 is TGTGCCAGCAGCTTCGGAAACAGGGTTCAAGAGACCCAGTACTTC.

This chain links TRBV18 with TRBJ1-2; D unclear. Trimming took off 4 bases at V and 8 bases at J, with 17 bases between the two ends. Germline CDR1 KGHSH, CDR2 LQKENI. This CDR3 is built from 14 residues. The CDR3 sequence is CASSLGPNSDGYTF. CDR3 in DNA: TGTGCCAGCTCACTCGGCCCTAATAGTGACGGCTACACCTTC.